The clone carrying this T cell receptor beta chain came up a few times. Its specificity is not known. Via MiXCR, TCRdb re-called the 5' RACE reads, giving one row per CDR3 protein. The data show roughly 35,000 distinct CDR3 sequences, roughly 21% seen once. CDR3 size: 13 residues. Germline CDR1 and CDR2: MNHNS and SASEGT. Trimming shortened V by 2 bases and J by 8 bases, and 12 bases separated the two germline ends. This sample is part of a study of T-cell memory formation after mild COVID-19. Study-wide findings and caveats: The finding that pre-infection memory included some responding clones suggested that cross-reactive memory joined. Whether second-wave clones peaking at day 37 were SARS-CoV-2 specific went unconfirmed. Later expanders leaned CD4+, whereas day 15 to 85 contracting clones were balanced CD4/CD8.

Material for sequencing was PBMCs or a T cell subset sorted from them (not recorded which). The J gene is TRBJ1-1, the V gene TRBV6-1; D is unresolved. The sequence derives from an adult who had mild COVID-19 (a few samples of this study predate the infection). Cell type and time point are not known. The CDR3 coding sequence is TGTGCCAGCAGTGAACGACCAGATTTGGAAGCTTTCTTT. Amino acids: CASSERPDLEAFF.